The clone carrying this T cell receptor beta chain was detected only once. The data derive from a study of blood T cell repertoires in COVID-19. Background on the study: The cDNA or gDNA used as material had been derived from T cells, B-cell-depleted T cells, or PBMCs.

In the authors' workflow: From reference gene primer amplification, estimates of nucleated cell counts were derived. The protocol was immunoSEQ multiplex PCR, while the TCRdb copy is restricted to in-frame clones and leaves out a portion. V, J and clone size were drawn from that table, and D and trimming were deduced from the DNA. This sample has more than 200,000 clones, with roughly 88% found just once. The CDR3 length is 13 residues. The germline V gene has CDR1 LGHDT and CDR2 YNNKEL (reference sequence). V dropped 2 bases and J dropped 11; count of bases not matched to a gene: 8. Sequencing was carried out using peripheral blood. The V and J genes are TRBV3-1 (or the pseudogene TRBV3-2) and TRBJ1-1, with 7 bases lining up with TRBD1. The clonotype was recovered from a middle-aged woman who had recovered from COVID-19. CDR3 loop: CASSQSGGTTAFF. CDR3 DNA: TGTGCCAGCAGCCAATCAGGGGGAACTACGGCTTTCTTT.